This T cell receptor (beta chain) was obtained from a study of blood T cells in healthy people across ages. The CDR3 runs to 15 residues. CDR1 is SGHRS and CDR2 is YFSETQ in the germline V gene. Primed by a sample-barcoded 5' primer and a J-beta primer mix, a second PCR proceeded for about 6 to 12 cycles. From the 5' RACE reads, TCRdb called clonotypes with MiXCR, one entry per CDR3 protein. The table includes a few hundred thousand distinct CDR3 sequences, roughly a quarter detected once. The same specimen was also included in a second study, on T cells of mothers and their children.

Source material: blood. The receptor comes from a boy aged 2 to 10 in good health. The chain links TRBV5-1 to TRBJ2-5; 9 nucleotides align to TRBD2. The J call could be wrong; TRBJ2-1 is a better fit for the DNA end. CDR3 coding DNA: TGCGCCAGCAGCAGGAGCGGGGGGAACTACAATGAGCAGTTCTTC. This translates into CASSRSGGNYNEQFF.